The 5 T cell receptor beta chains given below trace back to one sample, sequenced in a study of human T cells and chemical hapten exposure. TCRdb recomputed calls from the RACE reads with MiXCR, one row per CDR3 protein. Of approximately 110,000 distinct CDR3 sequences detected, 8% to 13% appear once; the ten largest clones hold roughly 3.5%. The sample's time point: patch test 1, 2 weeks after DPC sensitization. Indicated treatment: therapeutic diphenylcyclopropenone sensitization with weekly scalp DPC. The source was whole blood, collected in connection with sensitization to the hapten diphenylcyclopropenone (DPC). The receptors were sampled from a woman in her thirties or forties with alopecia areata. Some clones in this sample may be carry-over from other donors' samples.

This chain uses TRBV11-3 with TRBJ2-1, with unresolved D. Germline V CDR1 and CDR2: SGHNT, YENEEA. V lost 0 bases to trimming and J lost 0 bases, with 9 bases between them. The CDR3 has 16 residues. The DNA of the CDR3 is TGTGCCAGCAGCTTAGATGGCTCGCGCTCCTACAATGAGCAGTTCTTC. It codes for CASSLDGSRSYNEQFF.

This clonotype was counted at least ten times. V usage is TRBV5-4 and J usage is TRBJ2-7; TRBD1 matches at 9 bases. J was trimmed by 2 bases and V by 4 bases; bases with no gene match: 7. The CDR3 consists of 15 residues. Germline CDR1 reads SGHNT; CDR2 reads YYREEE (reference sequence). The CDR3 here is CASSAGTGIAYEQYF. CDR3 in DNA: TGTGCCAGCAGCGCCGGGACAGGGATTGCCTACGAGCAGTACTTC.

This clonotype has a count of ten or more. The CDR3 region has the DNA TGTGCCAGCAGTTACGGCGGAAGTTACGAGCAGTACTTC. Its translation is CASSYGGSYEQYF. This chain connects TRBV12-3 or TRBV12-4 to TRBJ2-7; D gene ambiguous. Deletions cut 4 bases from V and 4 bases from J, with 11 bases between. The CDR3 contains 13 residues.

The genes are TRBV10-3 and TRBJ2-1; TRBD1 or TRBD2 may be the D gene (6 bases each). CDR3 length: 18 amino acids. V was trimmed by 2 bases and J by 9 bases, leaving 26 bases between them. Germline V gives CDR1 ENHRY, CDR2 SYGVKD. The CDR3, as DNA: TGTGCCATCAGTGAGGCTAGGAGGGTGGGGGCCCTGCCCGGTGAGCAGTTCTTC. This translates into CAISEARRVGALPGEQFF.

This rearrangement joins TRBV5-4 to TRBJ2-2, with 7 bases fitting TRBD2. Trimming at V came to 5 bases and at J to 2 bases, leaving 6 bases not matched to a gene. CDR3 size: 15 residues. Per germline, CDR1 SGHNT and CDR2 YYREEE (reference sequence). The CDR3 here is CASSRGDYNTGELFF. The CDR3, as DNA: TGTGCCAGCAGTCGGGGGGACTACAACACCGGGGAGCTGTTTTTT.